The 12 T cell receptor beta chains below all came from one sample that was sequenced in a study of beta chain features in type 1 diabetes. Study-wide results and caveats: TCRB CDR3 length was moderately but significantly reduced in all four CD4+ subsets of Type 1 diabetes patients.

Reverse transcription of all isolated RNA meant that expressed TCRB transcripts were sequenced. The repertoire was sequenced with immunoSEQ multiplex PCR; TCRdb's copy has only in-frame clones and lacks some. The sample holds nearly 350,000 clones, roughly 8.8% seen once. Their cognate antigens are unknown. Source material: central memory CD4+ T cells from blood. Receptor source: a man aged 30 to 45 with type 1 diabetes.

J is TRBJ2-7 and V is TRBV28, with D unresolved. The V gene lost 6 bases and the J gene lost 2 bases, with 14 bases spanning the gap. The germline V gene encodes CDR1 MDHEN and CDR2 SYDVKM. The CDR3 extends over 14 amino acids. CDR3 region: CASRRASTTYEQYF. Here the CDR3 DNA reads TGTGCCAGCAGACGCGCATCTACTACCTACGAGCAGTACTTC. Variable domain in full (rest from reference TRBV28 and TRBJ2-7): DVKVTQSSRYLVKRTGEKVFLECVQDMDHENMFWYRQDPGLGLRLIYFSYDVKMKEKGDIPEGYSVSREKKERFSLILESASTNQTSMYLCASRRASTTYEQYFGPGTRLTVT.

The rearrangement uses TRBV7-6 and TRBJ2-5; D unclear. With 5 bases removed from V and 2 bases from J, the gap between germline ends came to 3 bases. Germline loops: CDR1 SGHVS, CDR2 FNYEAQ. The CDR3 spans 11 residues. The CDR3 protein is CASSRQETQYF. CDR3 sequence (DNA): TGTGCCAGCAGCCGACAAGAGACCCAGTACTTC.

Here the CDR3 reads CASSLGDSAKQYF. DNA of the CDR3: TGTGCCAGCAGTCTAGGCGATTCGGCGAAGCAGTACTTC. The J gene is TRBJ2-7, the V gene TRBV11-3; D is undetermined. CDR1 is SGHNT, CDR2 YENEEA, per germline. Trimming pared 6 bases from V and 8 bases from J, leaving 17 bases between. CDR3 length: 13 amino acids.

This clone was counted between two and nine times. The chain employs TRBV7-2 and TRBJ1-5; D unclear. Trimming pared 2 bases from V and 3 bases from J, leaving 11 bases between. Germline lookup yields CDR1 SGHTA and CDR2 FQGNSA. This CDR3 comprises 15 residues. The CDR3 sequence is CASSLTGFHNQPQHF. CDR3 nucleotides: TGTGCCAGCAGCTTAACGGGATTTCACAATCAGCCCCAGCATTTT. Looking up the rest from reference TRBV7-2 and TRBJ1-5 gives the full variable domain: GAGVSQSPSNKVTEKGKDVELRCDPISGHTALYWYRQSLGQGLEFLIYFQGNSAPDKSGLPSDRFSAERTGGSVSTLTIQRTQQEDSAVYLCASSLTGFHNQPQHFGDGTRLSIL.

This clone was observed many times. The chain recombines TRBV10-3 with TRBJ2-1; tentatively, D is TRBD2 (5 bases). The V gene lost 7 bases and the J gene lost 5 bases, with 15 bases spanning the gap. The CDR3 contains 14 residues. The germline V gene has CDR1 ENHRY and CDR2 SYGVKD. CDR3 sequence (DNA): TGTGCCATCACTAGTTCGGACGGGAACAATGAGCAGTTCTTC. Translating it yields CAITSSDGNNEQFF.

This sequence joins TRBV11-2 and TRBJ1-2; D call uncertain. With 7 bases removed from V and 8 bases from J, the gap between germline ends came to 20 bases. CDR3 length: 14 residues. Germline-derived CDR1 and CDR2 are SGHAT and FQNNGV. The CDR3 nucleotides are TGTGCCAGCACTCCGACGGCGCGAGGACGAGGCTACACCTTC. Encoded protein: CASTPTARGRGYTF.

This clone was seen many times. V is TRBV7-2 and J is TRBJ2-6; TRBD1 matches at 7 bases. This CDR3 is 15 amino acids long. V trimming: 5 bases; J trimming: 0 bases; junction bases outside the gene matches: 1. CDR1 and CDR2 (germline): SGHTA, FQGNSA. The CDR3 region is CASSRDSSGANVLTF. For the CDR3, the DNA is TGTGCCAGCAGCCGGGACAGCTCTGGGGCCAACGTCCTGACTTTC.

The sample holds a few counts of this clone. V is TRBV6-6 and J is TRBJ2-5, with D possibly being TRBD2 (6 bases). Trimming removed 8 bases at V and 1 base at J, with 17 bases between. This CDR3 comprises 15 residues. The germline CDR1 and CDR2 sequences are MNHNY and SVGAGI (reference sequence). Written as DNA, the CDR3 is TGTGCCAGCGGACTCCCTGGGGGGTTCCAAGAGACCCAGTACTTC. It is translated as CASGLPGGFQETQYF.

The chain recombines TRBV9 with TRBJ2-2, with D perhaps matching TRBD1 (5 bases). The V end lost 3 bases, the J end lost 5 bases, and 17 bases lay between the germline ends. The CDR3 is 16 residues long. Germline values: CDR1 SGDLS, CDR2 YYNGEE. This CDR3 is CASSAALRGRTGELFF. The CDR3 DNA is TGTGCCAGCAGCGCGGCCCTAAGGGGCCGAACCGGGGAGCTGTTTTTT.

The rearrangement joins TRBV30 to TRBJ1-2, with a weak D call TRBD1 (5 bases). The ends were cut back, 4 bases at V and 5 bases at J, with 17 bases in the middle. The CDR3 consists of 14 residues. Germline V gene lookup returns CDR1 GTSNPN and CDR2 SVGIG (reference sequence). Here the CDR3 reads CAWTVRGFGYGYTF. CDR3 nucleotide sequence: TGTGCCTGGACCGTGAGGGGATTTGGTTATGGCTACACCTTC.

The chain carries TRBV2 and TRBJ2-2; 10 bases map to TRBD1. The CDR3 runs to 15 residues. Looked up from germline, CDR1 is SNHLY and CDR2 is FYNNEI. V was pared by 5 bases and J by 4 bases, with 4 bases of the junction left unmatched. CDR3: CASSPWTGGTGELFF. DNA of the CDR3: TGTGCCAGCAGTCCTTGGACAGGGGGCACCGGGGAGCTGTTTTTT.

This clone was counted ten times or more. This chain joins TRBV7-9 and TRBJ1-6, with TRBD1 identical over 10 bases. After removal of 5 bases from V and 7 bases from J, the junction contained 8 bases not matched to a gene. CDR3 length equals 16 residues. CDR1 is SEHNR, CDR2 FQNEAQ, per germline (reference sequence). CDR3 DNA: TGTGCCAGCAGCCCGATAGGACAGGGGGGAAATTCACCCCTCCACTTT. As protein: CASSPIGQGGNSPLHF.